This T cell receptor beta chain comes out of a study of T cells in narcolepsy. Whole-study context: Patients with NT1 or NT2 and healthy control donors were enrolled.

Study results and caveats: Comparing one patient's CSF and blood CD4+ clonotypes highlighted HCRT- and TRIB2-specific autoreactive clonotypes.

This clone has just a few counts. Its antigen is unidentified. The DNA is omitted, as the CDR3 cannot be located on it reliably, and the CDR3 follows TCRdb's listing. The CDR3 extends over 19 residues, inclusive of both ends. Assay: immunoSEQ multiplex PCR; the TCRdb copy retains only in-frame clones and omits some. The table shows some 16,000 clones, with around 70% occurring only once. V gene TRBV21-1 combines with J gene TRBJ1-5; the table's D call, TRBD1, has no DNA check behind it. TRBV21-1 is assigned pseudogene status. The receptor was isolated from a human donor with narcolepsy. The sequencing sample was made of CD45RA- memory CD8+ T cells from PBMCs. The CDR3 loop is CASSAWGRGSTPYNQPQHF.